The T cell receptor beta chain described here comes from a study of blood T cell repertoires in COVID-19. At the level of the study: Both acute and convalescent COVID-19 samples were obtained from the United States, Italy and Spain.

V dropped 5 bases and J dropped 1 base, with 17 bases sitting between them. The CDR3 contains 16 residues. The germline V gene has CDR1 SGHTA and CDR2 FQGTGA. Per the original data handling: Amplified reference gene primers provided the basis for estimating nucleated cell counts. Only in-frame clones appear in the TCRdb table, and some are missing; sequencing was by immunoSEQ multiplex PCR. Clonal size and the V and J genes are those of that table, whereas D and trimming came from the DNA. Seen here are around 500,000 clones, approximately 85% observed once, and the top ten hold approximately 3.2%. Sequenced: peripheral blood. The sequence was obtained from a human donor in a cohort sampled during active COVID-19. The chain carries TRBV7-3 and TRBJ1-1; D is undetermined. CDR3 DNA: TGTGCCAGCAGCCCCACACCTCCGGGGAAGAACACTGAAGCTTTCTTT. This gives the protein CASSPTPPGKNTEAFF.